This T cell receptor beta chain is from a study of cytomegalovirus exposure and HLA in healthy donors. Notes on the study in general: Through in vitro validation, a few CMV-associated chains were shown to be specific for CMV antigens. The study designated over 150 TCR beta chains cytomegalovirus-associated. High sensitivity and specificity were reportedly achieved when the classifier diagnosed cytomegalovirus status.

Trimming stripped 3 bases from V and 3 bases from J, with 8 bases between. Germline values: CDR1 SGHAT, CDR2 FQNNGV. CDR3 length equals 13 residues. As regards this clone: The target antigen is unknown.

Researchers ran the PCR with 60 Vbeta and 13 Jbeta primers. Some clones are missing from TCRdb's copy, which holds only in-frame ones; the method was immunoSEQ multiplex PCR. The repertoire holds around 250,000 clones, around nine tenths seen once, with about 1.8% in the top ten. Input material: PBMCs. The receptor's source is a girl aged 2 to 9 in good health and CMV-seronegative. The V and J genes are TRBV11-2 and TRBJ1-1; no definite D call. In DNA, the CDR3 is TGTGCCAGCAGCTTTATCGGGGACACTGAAGCTTTCTTT. Amino acid sequence: CASSFIGDTEAFF. The whole variable domain, filled in from reference TRBV11-2 and TRBJ1-1, reads EAGVAQSPRYKIIEKRQSVAFWCNPISGHATLYWYQQILGQGPKLLIQFQNNGVVDDSQLPKDRFSAERLKGVDSTLKIQPAKLEDSAVYLCASSFIGDTEAFFGQGTRLTVV.